Listed below are T cell receptor beta chains from one sample, sequenced in a study of OX40 agonist ivuxolimab in advanced cancers. Sequencing was performed with immunoSEQ multiplex PCR; in TCRdb, only in-frame clones are kept and a portion is missing. Altogether nearly 80,000 clones are present, roughly 81% being singletons, with the ten largest covering around 25%. Sequencing used CD4+ or CD8+ T cells sorted from blood, obtained in a trial of the OX40 agonist ivuxolimab. Receptor source: an adult with an advanced solid tumor such as melanoma, head and neck, liver or kidney cancer. Each CDR3 is given with its conserved first and last residue. Each record gives: D gene, J gene, clone size, V gene, CDR3 length, CDR3 protein, CDR3 DNA. D genes are given only for firm matches. Where a row states a size, it is once, few, many or the class of an expanded clone; other rows omit it.

. TRBJ2-7 . TRBV7-2 12 CASSQISYEQYF TGTGCCAGCAGCCAGATATCTTACGAGCAGTACTTC
TRBD2 TRBJ2-3 . TRBV4-3 16 CASSQEARGGVDTQYF TGCGCCAGCAGCCAAGAGGCGCGGGGGGGCGTAGATACGCAGTATTTT
. TRBJ2-6 . TRBV5-5 15 CASSLGSSGANVLTF TGTGCCAGCAGCTTGGGGAGCTCTGGGGCCAACGTCCTGACTTTC
. TRBJ1-1 . TRBV5-1 15 CASSLVGIPNTEAFF TGCGCCAGCAGCTTGGTAGGGATCCCGAACACTGAAGCTTTCTTT
. TRBJ2-7 once TRBV7-6 13 CASGRDNSYEQYF TGTGCCAGCGGCCGGGACAACTCCTACGAGCAGTACTTC
. TRBJ1-1 . TRBV2 13 CASRDLGNTEAFF TGTGCCAGCAGGGACCTAGGGAACACTGAAGCTTTCTTT
. TRBJ2-7 . TRBV18 15 CASSRSGTDSYEQYF TGTGCCAGCTCACGATCCGGGACGGACTCCTACGAGCAGTACTTC
. TRBJ1-2 . TRBV18 15 CASSPPAGANYGYTF TGTGCCAGCTCACCACCGGCGGGGGCTAACTATGGCTACACCTTC
TRBD1 TRBJ1-2 . TRBV30 16 CAWSVSGTENYYGYTF TGTGCCTGGAGTGTATCTGGGACAGAAAACTACTATGGCTACACCTTC
TRBD2 TRBJ2-2 . TRBV12-5 17 CASGLPRLAGDTGELFF TGTGCTAGTGGTTTGCCCCGACTAGCGGGGGACACCGGGGAGCTGTTTTTT
TRBD1 TRBJ2-3 . TRBV6-5 14 CASSSMTGTDTQYF TGTGCCAGCAGTTCTATGACAGGGACAGATACGCAGTATTTT
. TRBJ2-2 . TRBV4-3 15 CASSQATMNTGELFF TGCGCCAGCAGCCAAGCAACTATGAACACCGGGGAGCTGTTTTTT
. TRBJ2-5 . TRBV4-3 13 CASSQAPGETQYF TGCGCCAGCAGCCAAGCGCCAGGGGAGACCCAGTACTTC
. TRBJ2-7 . TRBV7-8 15 CASSLRGSAPYEQYF TGTGCCAGCAGCTTAAGAGGGTCCGCGCCCTACGAGCAGTACTTC
. TRBJ2-1 . TRBV5-1 15 CASSPDGGGYNEQFF TGCGCCAGCAGCCCGGACGGGGGTGGTTACAATGAGCAGTTCTTC
. TRBJ1-2 . TRBV28 13 CASRIDRRYGYTF TGTGCCAGCAGAATCGACAGGAGGTATGGCTACACCTTC
TRBD1 TRBJ2-5 . TRBV5-1 17 CASSGRGTGRTDETQYF TGCGCCAGCAGCGGACGAGGGACAGGGAGGACGGATGAGACCCAGTACTTC
TRBD1 TRBJ1-1 . TRBV2 14 CASSTDRGSTEAFF TGTGCCAGCAGTACCGACAGGGGCAGCACTGAAGCTTTCTTT
. TRBJ2-2 . TRBV19 14 CASSTRVGPGELFF TGTGCCAGTAGTACCCGAGTAGGGCCCGGGGAGCTGTTTTTT
. TRBJ2-2 . TRBV7-2 14 CASSPDRNTGELFF TGTGCCAGCAGCCCAGACAGGAACACCGGGGAGCTGTTTTTT
. TRBJ1-1 few TRBV15 13 CATSRVPATEAFF TGTGCCACCAGCAGAGTCCCGGCCACTGAAGCTTTCTTT
. TRBJ1-3 . TRBV6-1 15 CASSEAPGSGNTIYF TGTGCCAGCAGTGAAGCTCCGGGGTCTGGAAACACCATATATTTT
. TRBJ2-2 . TRBV6-6 16 CASSYSRGGNTGELFF TGTGCCAGCAGTTACTCTAGGGGGGGGAACACCGGGGAGCTGTTTTTT
. TRBJ1-1 few TRBV28 12 CASSLQGTEAFF TGTGCCAGCAGTTTACAAGGGACTGAAGCTTTCTTT
TRBD2 TRBJ2-5 . TRBV6-6 15 CASNHTFVGGWTQYF TGTGCCAGCAACCACACCTTCGTGGGGGGGTGGACCCAGTACTTC
. TRBJ2-3 . TRBV14 15 CASSQDSGSADTQYF TGTGCCAGCAGCCAAGATTCCGGGAGCGCTGATACGCAGTATTTT
TRBD1 TRBJ2-1 . TRBV18 15 CASSGQGQTYNEQFF TGTGCCAGCTCAGGGCAGGGACAGACCTACAATGAGCAGTTCTTC
. TRBJ2-7 . TRBV30 12 CAWDTGSYEQYF TGTGCCTGGGATACGGGCTCCTACGAGCAGTACTTC
. TRBJ2-7 . TRBV6-1 13 CASSDPPLYEQYF TGTGCCAGCAGTGACCCTCCTTTATACGAGCAGTACTTC
TRBD1 TRBJ1-2 . TRBV6-5 15 CASSYSSYRGEGYTF TGTGCCAGCAGTTACTCGAGCTACAGGGGGGAGGGCTACACCTTC
. TRBJ2-2 . TRBV30 12 CAWSVGLGELFF TGTGCCTGGAGTGTAGGTCTGGGGGAGCTGTTTTTT
. TRBJ1-4 . TRBV5-6 15 CASSGRVEANEKLFF TGTGCCAGCAGCGGCAGGGTGGAGGCTAATGAAAAACTGTTTTTT
. TRBJ1-3 once TRBV21-1 16 CASTHERAGSGNTIYF TGTGCCAGCACCCACGAACGAGCGGGTTCCGGAAACACCATATATTTT
TRBD1 TRBJ1-4 . TRBV6-1 11 CAEDRGEKLFF TGTGCGGAGGACAGGGGTGAAAAACTGTTTTTT
TRBD2 TRBJ2-1 . TRBV19 15 CASSVGTSGMNEQFF TGTGCCAGTAGCGTCGGGACTAGCGGGATGAATGAGCAGTTCTTC
TRBD2 TRBJ2-7 . TRBV2 13 CASGSGKLYEQYF TGTGCCAGCGGCAGCGGGAAATTGTACGAGCAGTACTTC
TRBD1 TRBJ2-7 . TRBV18 13 CASSLGQPYEQYF TGTGCCAGCTCACTGGGACAGCCCTACGAGCAGTACTTC
. TRBJ1-2 . TRBV19 14 CASSSGGSNYGYTF TGTGCCAGTAGTAGCGGGGGTTCCAACTATGGCTACACCTTC
. TRBJ1-2 . TRBV7-2 16 CASSPSFGFSDYGYTF TGTGCCAGCAGCCCGTCCTTCGGGTTTTCTGACTATGGCTACACCTTC
. TRBJ2-7 . TRBV6-5 14 CASSYLPESGEQYF TGTGCCAGCAGTTACCTCCCTGAATCGGGGGAGCAGTACTTC
TRBD1 TRBJ1-1 . TRBV6-1 19 CASSERGRQGGRRNTEAFF TGTGCCAGCAGTGAAAGGGGTCGGCAGGGGGGACGTCGGAACACTGAAGCTTTCTTT
. TRBJ1-6 . TRBV19 15 CASLPRAAYNSPLHF TGTGCCAGCCTCCCCCGGGCCGCCTATAATTCACCCCTCCACTTT